This TCR beta chain was observed in a study of CD8 T cells in ankylosing spondylitis. Quantitative barcoded 5'-RACE was used to prepare TCR beta libraries. From the 5' RACE reads, TCRdb called clonotypes with MiXCR, one entry per CDR3 protein. The sample records some 140,000 distinct CDR3 sequences, around 7.9% being singletons. This clonotype has a count of ten or more. The antigen is unknown. The V and J ends lost 1 base and 4 bases respectively, with 6 bases between them. Per germline, CDR1 LNHNV and CDR2 YYDKDF (reference sequence). The CDR3 spans 13 residues. Study-level points and caveats: Clones tied to disease were said to be significantly enriched in matched ankylosing spondylitis synovial fluid. A subset of motif variants has previously been described in the synovial fluid and blood of reactive arthritis. Typical of ankylosing spondylitis blood, it appeared, was a TCR beta motif of eight highly homologous variants.

This receptor was obtained from a female donor with ankylosing spondylitis or in good health (not recorded which). Material for sequencing was blood, either unsorted or a sorted T cell fraction (not recorded which). The chain uses TRBV15 and TRBJ2-3, with unresolved D. For the CDR3, the DNA is TGTGCCACCAGCAGAGCGCCCCCAGATACGCAGTATTTT. This sequence encodes CATSRAPPDTQYF.